This TCR beta chain was observed in a study of cytomegalovirus exposure and HLA in healthy donors. Study-wide findings and caveats: Some V segments (TRBV6-2 and TRBV6-3 among them) were excluded as indistinguishable. It is likely that the observed cluster of highly shared sequence variants was a sequencing artifact.

This clone was observed once. Its antigen remains unidentified. The V gene lost 7 bases and the J gene lost 1 base, with 16 bases spanning the gap. Germline V gene data show CDR1 as WSHSY and CDR2 as SAAADI. The CDR3 totals 15 residues. The PCR used 60 Vbeta and 13 Jbeta primers. Sequencing used immunoSEQ multiplex PCR; TCRdb keeps in-frame clones, though not all of them. Among 84,000 or so clones, less than 65% were seen once, and the ten largest hold around 5%. The sequence derives from a woman aged 25 to 39 in good health and CMV-seropositive. The chain links TRBV10-2 to TRBJ1-1; D remains ambiguous. Material: PBMCs. Here the CDR3 reads CASKEGAGSNTEAFF. In DNA form, the CDR3 reads TGCGCCAGCAAGGAGGGCGCCGGATCGAACACTGAAGCTTTCTTT.